This TCR beta chain stems from a study of shared clonotypes between healthy human individuals. Across the whole study: Three plates each covered CD4 naive and memory; CD8 naive two, CD8 memory one. Study conclusions and caveats: Only blood was sampled, and tissue TCR repertoires likely differ from blood ones.

Libraries were prepared by immunoSEQ multiplex PCR; TCRdb keeps only in-frame clonotypes and omits some of them. The table lists 550,000 to 650,000 clones, about 96% of them singletons. Details on this clone: Its antigen is not identified.

The CDR3 is made up of 16 amino acids. Trimming left V 1 base short and J 2 bases short, with 13 bases between. Germline V gene lookup returns CDR1 MGHRA and CDR2 YSYEKL. CD45RO-negative CD8 cells positively selected for CCR7 made up the naive population, which excluded terminally differentiated effector memory CD45RA+ cells. Nashville, Tennessee was home to all donors, who were Caucasian adults. This sequence joins TRBV4-1 and TRBJ2-3, with a weak D call TRBD2 (5 bases). The receptor comes from a woman between 25 and 40 years old in good health. Sequencing used naive CD8+ T cells sorted from blood. DNA of the CDR3: TGCGCCAGCAGCCAAGTAGTGAGCGGATACACAGATACGCAGTATTTT. It is translated as CASSQVVSGYTDTQYF.